The next 27 T cell receptor beta chains were all read from a single sample in a study of resident and recirculating memory T cells in vitiligo listed by TCRdb under 2018. The method behind the library was the immunoSEQ multiplex PCR assay. This is the immuneACCESS table as TCRdb keeps it, with only in-frame sequences that have V and J called. A part of the clones is gone; compared with another copy, unresolved V genes explain less than half, and the rest is unexplained. The sample yields about 76,000 clones; about 91% were counted once. The top ten clonotypes cover roughly 5% of the sample. Sequencing was carried out using blood. Source of these receptors: a male donor with vitiligo.

The chain is built from TRBV7-9 and TRBJ2-7; D may be TRBD1 (6 bases). CDR3 length: 12 amino acids. V shed 3 bases and J shed 4 bases, with 7 bases lying between them. Germline V gene lookup returns CDR1 SEHNR and CDR2 FQNEAQ (reference sequence). In DNA form, the CDR3 reads TGTGCCAGCAGCTTTGGACAGTACGAGCAGTACTTC. Its protein product is CASSFGQYEQYF.

The gene calls are TRBV9 and TRBJ2-7; TRBD1 matches 7 bases. This CDR3 region has 15 residues. Germline CDR1 SGDLS, CDR2 YYNGEE. Trimming cost V 4 bases and J 6 bases; bases outside gene matches: 13. CDR3 nucleotides: TGTGCCAGCAGCACACAACCGACAGGGCCCGGCGAGCAGTACTTC. Translated, it gives CASSTQPTGPGEQYF.

The DNA for the CDR3 is TGTGCCACCCAGACAGGGGACGATGAAAAACTGTTTTTT. Translating it yields CATQTGDDEKLFF. The gene calls are TRBV2 and TRBJ1-4, with 8 bases aligning to TRBD1. J was trimmed by 6 bases and V by 10 bases; bases with no gene match: 7. The V gene's germline CDR1 is SNHLY and CDR2 FYNNEI. The CDR3 length is 13 residues.

The chain employs TRBV5-1 and TRBJ1-1; 9 positions agree with TRBD1. V dropped 0 bases and J dropped 2; count of bases not matched to a gene: 2. Looked up from germline, CDR1 is SGHRS and CDR2 is YFSETQ. The CDR3 loop spans 15 amino acids. CDR3 in amino acids: CASSLGTGANTEAFF. CDR3 sequence (DNA): TGCGCCAGCAGCTTGGGGACAGGGGCCAACACTGAAGCTTTCTTT.

The rearrangement uses TRBV25-1 and TRBJ2-1, with 10 bases that match TRBD2. The V and J ends lost 10 bases and 3 bases, in that order; junction bases with no gene match: 15. CDR1 is MGHDK and CDR2 is SYGVNS in the germline V gene. The CDR3 loop spans 17 amino acids. The CDR3 protein is CATQRPSGRGGYNEQFF. CDR3 in DNA: TGTGCCACCCAAAGGCCTAGCGGGAGAGGGGGCTACAATGAGCAGTTCTTC. Variable domain in full (rest from reference TRBV25-1 and TRBJ2-1): EADIYQTPRYLVIGTGKKITLECSQTMGHDKMYWYQQDPGMELHLIHYSYGVNSTEKGDLSSESTVSRIRTEHFPLTLESARPSHTSQYLCATQRPSGRGGYNEQFFGPGTRLTVL.

This clone has only one observation. The V gene is TRBV9, the J gene TRBJ2-7; D might be TRBD1 (8 bases). V lost 4 bases, J lost 5 bases, and 16 bases lay in between. The germline gives CDR1 SGDLS, CDR2 YYNGEE. CDR3 length: 14 amino acids. The CDR3 DNA reads TGTGCCAGCAGCACAGGGGGGAGGGCTAACGAGCAGTACTTC. Translation: CASSTGGRANEQYF. The variable domain in full, completed from reference TRBV9 and TRBJ2-7, reads DSGVTQTPKHLITATGQRVTLRCSPRSGDLSVYWYQQSLDQGLQFLIQYYNGEERAKGNILERFSAQQFPDLHSELNLSSLELGDSALYFCASSTGGRANEQYFGPGTRLTVT.

This sequence joins TRBV7-9 and TRBJ2-7; the match to TRBD2 covers 7 bases. The CDR3 contains 14 residues. V shed 1 base and J 6 bases; nucleotides not matched to a gene: 6. Germline loops: CDR1 SEHNR, CDR2 FQNEAQ (reference sequence). This chain's CDR3 is CASSLVGGVVEQYF. The CDR3 bases are TGTGCCAGCAGCTTAGTTGGGGGGGTGGTCGAGCAGTACTTC. Looking up the rest from reference TRBV7-9 and TRBJ2-7 gives the full variable domain: DTGVSQNPRHKITKRGQNVTFRCDPISEHNRLYWYRQTLGQGPEFLTYFQNEAQLEKSRLLSDRFSAERPKGSFSTLEIQRTEQGDSAMYLCASSLVGGVVEQYFGPGTRLTVT.

About this clone: This may come from a read error, since a much larger clone is one base off. The rearrangement joins TRBV7-8 to TRBJ2-1, with D unresolved. Germline-derived CDR1 and CDR2 are SGHVS and FQNEAQ. CDR3 size: 13 residues. Trimming left V 1 base short and J 6 bases short, with 7 bases between. The CDR3 reads CASSLGLINEQFF. The CDR3 nucleotides are TGTGCCAGCAGCTTAGGGCTCATCAATGAGCAGTTCTTC.

The chain combines TRBV5-1 with TRBJ2-3, with TRBD2 matching 11 bases. The germline gives CDR1 SGHRS, CDR2 YFSETQ. Trimming removed 0 bases from V and 1 base from J; junction bases left unmatched: 4. The CDR3 is made up of 17 amino acids. CDR3 coding DNA: TGCGCCAGCAGCTTGGCGGGGACTAGCGGTCGCACAGATACGCAGTATTTT. It is translated as CASSLAGTSGRTDTQYF. Full variable domain (remainder filled in from reference TRBV5-1 and TRBJ2-3): KAGVTQTPRYLIKTRGQQVTLSCSPISGHRSVSWYQQTPGQGLQFLFEYFSETQRNKGNFPGRFSGRQFSNSRSEMNVSTLELGDSALYLCASSLAGTSGRTDTQYFGPGTRLTVL.

A single count supports this clone. This chain links TRBV4-2 with TRBJ2-7; 7 bases agree with TRBD2. Germline V gene sequence: CDR1 LGHNA, CDR2 YNFKEQ. The CDR3 is made up of 15 amino acids. The V gene end was trimmed by 1 base and the J gene end by 6 bases; junction bases not matched to a gene: 9. Here the CDR3 reads CASSQVIRTSGEQYF. CDR3 in DNA: TGTGCCAGCAGCCAAGTTATACGGACTAGTGGCGAGCAGTACTTC.

The chain couples TRBV2 to TRBJ1-1; 8 bases line up with TRBD1. The length of the CDR3 is 14 residues. The germline V gene has CDR1 SNHLY and CDR2 FYNNEI. Trimming removed 4 bases from V and 1 base from J; junction bases left unmatched: 2. The DNA for the CDR3 is TGTGCCAGCAGTGTCGACAGGGGGAACACTGAAGCTTTCTTT. Translated, it gives CASSVDRGNTEAFF.

V usage is TRBV10-3 and J usage is TRBJ2-3, with D uncertain. CDR1 is ENHRY and CDR2 is SYGVKD in the germline V gene. Deletions cut 4 bases from V and 4 bases from J, with 6 bases between. The length of the CDR3 is 12 residues. This chain's CDR3 is CAISGQSDTQYF. Written as DNA, the CDR3 is TGTGCCATCAGTGGCCAGTCAGATACGCAGTATTTT.

The chain employs TRBV5-6 and TRBJ2-1; 10 bases agree with TRBD1. Germline values: CDR1 SGHDT, CDR2 YYEEEE. V shed 5 bases and J 4 bases; nucleotides not matched to a gene: 9. The CDR3 runs 16 residues. CDR3 sequence: CASSVYPGQGYNEQFF. The CDR3 DNA reads as TGTGCCAGCAGTGTTTACCCGGGACAGGGGTACAATGAGCAGTTCTTC. Filled out from reference TRBV5-6 and TRBJ2-1, the complete variable domain reads DAGVTQSPTHLIKTRGQQVTLRCSPKSGHDTVSWYQQALGQGPQFIFQYYEEEERQRGNFPDRFSGHQFPNYSSELNVNALLLGDSALYLCASSVYPGQGYNEQFFGPGTRLTVL.

The genes are TRBV7-2 and TRBJ2-1, with TRBD2 matching 8 bases. V was clipped by 4 bases and J by 7 bases; unmatched bases: 3. The CDR3 runs to 13 residues. CDR1 SGHTA and CDR2 FQGNSA come from the germline V gene. CDR3 DNA: TGTGCCAGCAGCTACGGGAGGGCAAATGAGCAGTTCTTC. This sequence encodes CASSYGRANEQFF.

The rearrangement uses TRBV6-5 and TRBJ2-5; possibly TRBD1 for D (6 bases). The J call may be wrong; the DNA end is better matched by TRBJ2-7. This CDR3 spans 16 amino acids. Germline V gene lookup returns CDR1 MNHEY and CDR2 SVGAGI. CDR3: CASSYSGQILKNEQYF. Here the CDR3 DNA reads TGTGCCAGCAGTTACTCAGGACAGATCCTAAAGAACGAGCAGTACTTC.

This clone was recorded once. The chain is built from TRBV11-1 and TRBJ1-2, with 11 bases aligning to TRBD1. Trimming took 5 bases from V and 4 from J; bases not matched to a gene: 3. This CDR3 is 14 amino acids long. The germline CDR1 and CDR2 sequences are SGHAT and FQDESV (reference sequence). The DNA for the CDR3 is TGTGCCAGCAGCGGGACAGGGGGAAGCTATGGCTACACCTTC. This sequence encodes CASSGTGGSYGYTF.

The gene calls are TRBV11-2 and TRBJ2-3; 7 nucleotides match TRBD1. The CDR3 consists of 16 residues. V lost 3 bases and J lost 1; bases outside the gene matches: 7. The germline V gene encodes CDR1 SGHAT and CDR2 FQNNGV. The CDR3 loop reads CASSFDRARGTDTQYF. For the CDR3, the DNA is TGTGCCAGCAGCTTTGACAGGGCGAGGGGCACAGATACGCAGTATTTT.

CDR3 amino acids: CASSFTPGYGETQYF. The CDR3 nucleotides are TGTGCCAGCAGCTTCACCCCAGGGTATGGAGAGACCCAGTACTTC. The chain combines TRBV5-5 with TRBJ2-5, with D possibly being TRBD1 (5 bases). CDR1 is SGHKS, CDR2 YYEKEE, per germline (reference sequence). Trimming shortened V by 2 bases and J by 4 bases, and 15 bases separated the two germline ends. The CDR3 loop spans 15 amino acids. The full variable domain, its missing parts supplied by reference TRBV5-5 and TRBJ2-5, is DAGVTQSPTHLIKTRGQQVTLRCSPISGHKSVSWYQQVLGQGPQFIFQYYEKEERGRGNFPDRFSARQFPNYSSELNVNALLLGDSALYLCASSFTPGYGETQYFGPGTRLLVL.

This clone was found once. This rearrangement joins TRBV5-1 to TRBJ2-1; TRBD2 matches at 8 bases. The CDR3 spans 15 residues. The J segment lost 5 bases and the V segment lost 2 bases, leaving 6 bases of the junction unmatched. The germline V gene has CDR1 SGHRS and CDR2 YFSETQ. The CDR3 loop reads CASSFNSGSNNEQFF. CDR3 DNA: TGCGCCAGCAGCTTCAACAGCGGGAGCAACAATGAGCAGTTCTTC.

The genes are TRBV5-1 and TRBJ1-2, with no clear D. This CDR3 has 17 residues. Germline CDR1 SGHRS, CDR2 YFSETQ. V was clipped by 0 bases and J by 0 bases, with 15 bases between them. The CDR3 loop is CASSLARRGLANYGYTF. CDR3 bases: TGCGCCAGCAGCTTGGCTCGTCGGGGTCTCGCTAACTATGGCTACACCTTC.

The V and J genes are TRBV5-4 and TRBJ2-5; no clear D. Trimming shortened V by 4 bases and J by 0 bases, and 10 bases separated the two germline ends. This CDR3 region has 14 residues. The V gene's germline CDR1 is SGHNT and CDR2 YYREEE (reference sequence). CDR3: CASSLDGYQETQYF. The CDR3 DNA reads TGTGCCAGCAGCCTCGACGGGTACCAAGAGACCCAGTACTTC.

The chain has TRBV7-3 and TRBJ2-7; a weak D match, TRBD2 (6 bases). CDR3 size: 15 residues. V was clipped by 0 bases and J by 5 bases, with 14 bases between them. The V gene's germline CDR1 is SGHTA and CDR2 FQGTGA. The DNA of the CDR3 is TGTGCCAGCAGCTTAACTTACGGGAGTAACCACGAGCAGTACTTC. It translates to CASSLTYGSNHEQYF.

CDR3 protein: CASSDLREDAYEQYF. For the CDR3, the DNA is TGTGCCAGCAGTGACCTAAGGGAGGATGCCTACGAGCAGTACTTC. The chain is built from TRBV6-1 and TRBJ2-7, with TRBD2 as a possible D gene (6 bases). The CDR3 runs to 15 residues. Looked up from germline, CDR1 is MNHNS and CDR2 is SASEGT. Deletions cut 3 bases from V and 2 bases from J, with 14 bases between.

The chain couples TRBV14 to TRBJ2-7; possibly TRBD2 for D (6 bases). The germline V and J ends were trimmed by 3 bases and 0 bases, with 15 bases remaining between them. CDR3 length: 16 residues. Germline V CDR1 and CDR2: SGHDN, FVKESK. In nucleotides, the CDR3 is TGTGCCAGCAGCCAGGGTCTGCGGGGTTACTCCTACGAGCAGTACTTC. It codes for CASSQGLRGYSYEQYF.

J is TRBJ1-1 and V is TRBV9; perhaps TRBD1 as D (5 bases). V gave up 0 bases and J gave up 1 base, with 31 bases separating them. Germline V gene sequence: CDR1 SGDLS, CDR2 YYNGEE. CDR3 length equals 22 residues. This chain's CDR3 is CASSVVEIPYSGGRVRNTEAFF. DNA for the CDR3: TGTGCCAGCAGCGTAGTAGAGATCCCCTATTCGGGGGGAAGGGTTCGGAACACTGAAGCTTTCTTT.

This sequence joins TRBV4-3 and TRBJ1-3, with D maybe TRBD1 (6 bases). This CDR3 is 17 amino acids long. CDR1 and CDR2 (germline): LGHNA, YSLEER. Trimming took 0 bases from V and 1 from J, leaving 13 bases between them. CDR3 nucleotides: TGCGCCAGCAGCCAAGAACCCCAGGGGATTTCTGGAAACACCATATATTTT. This encodes CASSQEPQGISGNTIYF.

To note about this clone: This CDR3 is also generated by other DNA sequences in the sample. This chain links TRBV29-1 with TRBJ2-5; TRBD2 matches at 14 bases. This CDR3 is 16 amino acids long. Germline loops: CDR1 SQVTM, CDR2 ANQGSEA. Trimming at V came to 7 bases and at J to 1 base, leaving 8 bases not matched to a gene. CDR3 DNA: TGCAGCGCCTTGGGACTAGCGGGAGTAAGCCAAGAGACCCAGTACTTC. It yields the protein CSALGLAGVSQETQYF.